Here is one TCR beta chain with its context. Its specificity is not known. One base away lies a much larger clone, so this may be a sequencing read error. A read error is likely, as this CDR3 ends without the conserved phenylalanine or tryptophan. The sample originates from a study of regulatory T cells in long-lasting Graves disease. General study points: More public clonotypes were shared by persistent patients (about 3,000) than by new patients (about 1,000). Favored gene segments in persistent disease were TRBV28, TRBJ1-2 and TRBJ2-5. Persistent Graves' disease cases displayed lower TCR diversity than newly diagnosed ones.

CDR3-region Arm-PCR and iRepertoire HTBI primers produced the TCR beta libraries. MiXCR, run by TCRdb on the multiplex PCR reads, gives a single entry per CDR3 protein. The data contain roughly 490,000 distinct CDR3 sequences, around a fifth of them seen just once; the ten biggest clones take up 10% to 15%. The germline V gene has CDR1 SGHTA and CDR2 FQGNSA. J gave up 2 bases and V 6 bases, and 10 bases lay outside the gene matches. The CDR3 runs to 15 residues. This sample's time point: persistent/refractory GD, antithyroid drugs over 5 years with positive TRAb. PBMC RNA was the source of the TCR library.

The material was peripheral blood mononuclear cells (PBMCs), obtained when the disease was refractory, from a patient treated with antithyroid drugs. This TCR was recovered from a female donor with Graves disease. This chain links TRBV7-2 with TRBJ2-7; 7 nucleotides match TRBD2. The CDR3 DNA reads TGTGCCAGCAGTTCCCGGGGGGACCGAGCCTACGAGCAGTACCTC. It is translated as CASSSRGDRAYEQYL.